The T cell receptor (beta chain) under discussion was sequenced for a study of shared clonotypes between healthy human individuals (dated by TCRdb to 2019 to 2021). Study-wide context: Three men and a couple of women, aged 18 to 49 years, made up the cohort. For each donor, CD4 naive and CD4 memory were each given three plates, CD8 naive was given two plates, and CD8 memory was given one plate. To increase sequencing depth and limit assay-specific biases, different laboratories used diverse techniques to prepare libraries and sequence TCR repertoires. The study deeply sequenced blood TCR repertoires of about five healthy adults to estimate repertoire size and the extent of clonotype sharing between individuals. Each donor's leukapheresis produced roughly between roughly 0.94 and 9.5 billion PBMCs. What the authors observed across the whole study: Based on pairwise subsampling, the degree of clonotype sharing among donors was expected to be affected by sequencing depth. Sharing across a handful of donors was observed for around 5% of naive CD4, over 3% of naive CD8, 2.3% of memory CD4, and 0.4% of memory CD8 clonotypes. Higher generation probabilities were observed for clonotypes shared by all four sorted-subset donors than for non-shared clonotypes. The small number of donors limited the genetic and exposure-history diversity represented. Sampling was restricted to blood, and TCR repertoires in tissues likely differ from the TCR repertoires found in blood. Even with the large sequencing depth, rarefaction of the sorted-subset datasets indicated that sequencing was incomplete. Naive subsets generally had larger estimated clonotype richness than memory subsets.

Donors were healthy HIV-negative adults with no recently reported acute infections or vaccinations. Every donor was a Caucasian adult residing in Nashville, Tennessee, USA. CD4+ T cells were enriched by magnetic negative selection; naive cells were then positively selected on CD45RA, and the negative fraction formed the memory subset. Blood was collected by leukapheresis, and PBMCs were isolated by Ficoll-Histopaque density gradient centrifugation and then cryopreserved in liquid nitrogen vapor phase. Analytical flow cytometry was used to check the purity and quantity of every magnetically sorted T cell population. Genomic DNA was isolated from every sorted fraction and measured by UV absorbance on a Nanodrop 2000c. For CDR1 and CDR2, the germline V gene lists SQVTM and ANQGSEA. Including the terminal cysteine and phenylalanine, the CDR3 comprises 12 residues. Only the CDR3 DNA is retained, 36 bases long and in frame from the first base.

Concerning this clone: The antigen it binds to is not known. No much larger clone exists at a distance of one base, and base qualities are not known.

Using the deep immunoSEQ assay, TCR CDR3 regions were amplified from genomic DNA by multiplex PCR. Genomic DNA extracted from each cell subset was distributed evenly over all wells of several immunoSEQ 96-well plates, and each plate served as one replicate. For sorted subsets, around 200 ng genomic DNA, equal to 25,000 to 35,000 T cell genomes, was loaded into each replicate PCR. Purified libraries were measured with a Qubit 3.0 fluorometer, size-checked on a Bioanalyzer 2100, and measured again with the KAPA Library Quantification kit. Every immunoSEQ 96-well plate was sequenced on a dedicated single-read 150-cycle Illumina NextSeq 550 flow cell. Processing in the source paper ran as follows. The immunoSEQ output contained only junctional sequences without quality scores, so filtering could not match that applied to full-length reads. To assign V/J genes and CDR3, sequences were annotated against IMGT germline references using PyIR, a Python wrapper for IgBLAST v1.9. Reads were filtered out if the reads had weak V/J assignments (E-value above 1e-6), no CDR3, stop codons, out-of-frame junctions, or ambiguous translated residues. V3J clonotypes were defined as sequences sharing an identical inferred V gene, J gene, and CDR3 amino acid sequence. The percentage overlap between two repertoires was calculated by dividing the number of shared unique clonotypes by the size of the smaller repertoire. Repertoire richness was assessed with RTK rarefaction, the Chao1 estimator, and Recon v2.1 estimates of unobserved clonotypes. Generation probabilities were computed with OLGA for all TCRbeta clonotypes obtained by the gDNA method from a handful of donors. TCRdb's version of the immuneACCESS table is confined to in-frame rearrangements and falls short of the full clone set. An unresolved V gene accounts for under half of the shortfall where checked; the remainder is of unknown origin. For V, J and clone size, that table is used; D and trimming come from the DNA. The sample table records more than 2,000,000 clones; around 90% of these occur just once. The ten largest clones add up to 0.11% to 0.15% of the sample.

The sequenced sample consisted of naive CD4+ T cells sorted from blood. In light of the paper, this sample's cell subset or site label describes: CD45RA+ positively selected. The sequence was collected from a man between 18 and 35 years old in good health. Recombination connected TRBV29-1 to TRBJ2-5, and TRBD2 matches 8 of the central bases. Near its end, the DNA agrees better with TRBJ2-7, so the J call may be wrong. The DNA reads TGCAGCGTTGTTGCGGGACTAGACGAGCAGTACTTC. The encoded protein is CSVVAGLDEQYF.